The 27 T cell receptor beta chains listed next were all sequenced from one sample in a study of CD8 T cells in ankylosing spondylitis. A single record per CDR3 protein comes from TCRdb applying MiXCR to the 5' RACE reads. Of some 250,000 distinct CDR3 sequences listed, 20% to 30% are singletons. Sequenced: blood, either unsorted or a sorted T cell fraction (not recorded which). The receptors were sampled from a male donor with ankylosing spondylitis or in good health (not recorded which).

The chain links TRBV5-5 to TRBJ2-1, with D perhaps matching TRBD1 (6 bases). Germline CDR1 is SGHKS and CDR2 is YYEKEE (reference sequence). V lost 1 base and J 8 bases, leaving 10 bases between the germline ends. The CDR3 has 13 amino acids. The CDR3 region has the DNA TGTGCCAGCAGCTTGAGCGACAGGCATGAGCAGTTCTTC. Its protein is CASSLSDRHEQFF.

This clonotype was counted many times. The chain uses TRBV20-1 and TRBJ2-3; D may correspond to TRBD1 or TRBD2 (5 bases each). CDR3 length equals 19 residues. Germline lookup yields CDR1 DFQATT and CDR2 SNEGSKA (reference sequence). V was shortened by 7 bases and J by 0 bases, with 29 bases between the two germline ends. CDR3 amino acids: CSGRALIGTNLQSTDTQYF. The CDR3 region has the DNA TGCAGTGGGAGAGCGCTGATCGGGACGAACCTTCAAAGCACAGATACGCAGTATTTT.

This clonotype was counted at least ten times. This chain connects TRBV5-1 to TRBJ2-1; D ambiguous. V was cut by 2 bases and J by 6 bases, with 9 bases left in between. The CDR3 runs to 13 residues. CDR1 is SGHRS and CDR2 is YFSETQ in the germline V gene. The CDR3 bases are TGCGCCAGCAGCTTTAGCCCCCCCAATGAGCAGTTCTTC. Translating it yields CASSFSPPNEQFF.

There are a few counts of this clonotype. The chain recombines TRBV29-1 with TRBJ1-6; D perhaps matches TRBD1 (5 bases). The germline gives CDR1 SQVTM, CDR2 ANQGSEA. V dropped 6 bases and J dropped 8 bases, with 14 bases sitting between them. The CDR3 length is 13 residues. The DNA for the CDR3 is TGCAGCGTGCGGATGGGGCTTGATTCACCCCTCCACTTT. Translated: CSVRMGLDSPLHF.

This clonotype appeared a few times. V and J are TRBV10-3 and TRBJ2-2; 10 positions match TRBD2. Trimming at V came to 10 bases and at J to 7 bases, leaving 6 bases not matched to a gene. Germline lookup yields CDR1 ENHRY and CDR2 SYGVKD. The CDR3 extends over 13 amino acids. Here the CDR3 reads CANGTSEGGELFF. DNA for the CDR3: TGTGCCAACGGGACTAGCGAGGGCGGGGAGCTGTTTTTT.

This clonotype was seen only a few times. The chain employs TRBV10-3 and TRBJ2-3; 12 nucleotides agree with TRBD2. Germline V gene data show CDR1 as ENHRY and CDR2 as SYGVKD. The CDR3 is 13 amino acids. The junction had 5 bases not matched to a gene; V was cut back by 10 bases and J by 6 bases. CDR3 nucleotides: TGTGCCACGAGACTAGCGGGGGCTGATACGCAGTATTTT. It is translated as CATRLAGADTQYF.

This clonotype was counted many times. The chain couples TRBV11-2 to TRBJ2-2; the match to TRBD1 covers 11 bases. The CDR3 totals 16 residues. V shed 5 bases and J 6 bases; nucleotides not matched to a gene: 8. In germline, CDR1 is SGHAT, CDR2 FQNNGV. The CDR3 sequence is CASSPRTGGSSGELFF. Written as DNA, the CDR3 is TGTGCCAGCAGCCCCAGGACAGGGGGCTCTTCCGGGGAGCTGTTTTTT.

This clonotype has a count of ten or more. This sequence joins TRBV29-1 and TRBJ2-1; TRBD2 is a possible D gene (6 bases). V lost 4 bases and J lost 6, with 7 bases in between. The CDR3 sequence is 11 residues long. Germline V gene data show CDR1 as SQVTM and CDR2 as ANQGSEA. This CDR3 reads CSVAGVNEQFF. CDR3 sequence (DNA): TGCAGCGTTGCGGGAGTCAATGAGCAGTTCTTC.

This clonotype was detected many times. The CDR3 DNA reads TGTGCCAGCACTGAGGCGGCAGCGGGGGCCAACGTCCTGACTTTC. Translating gives CASTEAAAGANVLTF. This chain connects TRBV28 to TRBJ2-6; D is undetermined. V was shortened by 7 bases and J by 4 bases, with 14 bases between the two germline ends. CDR1 is MDHEN and CDR2 is SYDVKM in the germline V gene. The CDR3 spans 15 residues.

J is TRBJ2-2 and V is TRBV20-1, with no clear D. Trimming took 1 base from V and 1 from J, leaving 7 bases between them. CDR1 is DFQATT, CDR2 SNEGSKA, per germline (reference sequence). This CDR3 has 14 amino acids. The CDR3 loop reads CSARGTLNTGELFF. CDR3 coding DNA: TGCAGTGCTAGAGGGACGCTGAACACCGGGGAGCTGTTTTTT.

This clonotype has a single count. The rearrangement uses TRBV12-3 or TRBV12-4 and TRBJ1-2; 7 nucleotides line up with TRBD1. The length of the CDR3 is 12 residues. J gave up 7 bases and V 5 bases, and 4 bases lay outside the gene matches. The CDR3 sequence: CASSLGTAGYTF. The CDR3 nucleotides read TGTGCCAGCAGTCTCGGGACAGCTGGCTACACCTTC.

The CDR3 nucleotides read TGCAGTGCTGTAAAACAGCCTATGGGTGGCTACACCTTC. The encoded protein is CSAVKQPMGGYTF. The V gene is TRBV20-1, the J gene TRBJ1-2; no definite D call. Germline loops: CDR1 DFQATT, CDR2 SNEGSKA (reference sequence). CDR3 size: 13 residues. With 5 bases removed from V and 7 bases from J, the gap between germline ends came to 17 bases.

The chain's CDR3 is CASSLSPRETQYF. CDR3 nucleotides: TGTGCCAGCAGCTTATCTCCTCGAGAGACCCAGTACTTC. The chain uses TRBV7-3 and TRBJ2-5, with no clear D. Deletions cut 2 bases from V and 4 bases from J, with 8 bases between. The CDR3 covers 13 residues. Germline loops: CDR1 SGHTA, CDR2 FQGTGA.

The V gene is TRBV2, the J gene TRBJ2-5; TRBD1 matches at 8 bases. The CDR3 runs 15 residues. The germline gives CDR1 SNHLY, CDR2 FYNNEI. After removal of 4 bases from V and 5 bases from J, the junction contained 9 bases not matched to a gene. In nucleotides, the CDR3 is TGTGCCAGCAGTGCCTGGGCAGGGGGCGGGGAGACCCAGTACTTC. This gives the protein CASSAWAGGGETQYF.

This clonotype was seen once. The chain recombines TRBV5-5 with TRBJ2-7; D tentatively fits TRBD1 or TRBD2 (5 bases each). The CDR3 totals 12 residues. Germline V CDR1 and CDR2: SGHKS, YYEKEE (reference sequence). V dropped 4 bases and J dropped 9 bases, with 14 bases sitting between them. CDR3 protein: CASSTRDGRQYF. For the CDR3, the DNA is TGTGCCAGCAGCACCAGGGATGGGAGGCAGTACTTC.

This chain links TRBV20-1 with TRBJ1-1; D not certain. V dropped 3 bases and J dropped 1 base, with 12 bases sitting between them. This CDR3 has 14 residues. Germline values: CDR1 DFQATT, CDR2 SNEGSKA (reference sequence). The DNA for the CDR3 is TGCAGTGCTAGTTCCCAGATAAAGAACACTGAAGCTTTCTTT. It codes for CSASSQIKNTEAFF.

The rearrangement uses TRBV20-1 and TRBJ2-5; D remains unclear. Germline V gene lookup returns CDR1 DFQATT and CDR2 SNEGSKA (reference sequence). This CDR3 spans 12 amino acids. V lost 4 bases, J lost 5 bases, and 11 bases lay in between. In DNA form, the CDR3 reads TGCAGTGCTACAAAGCCCAAGGAGACCCAGTACTTC. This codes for CSATKPKETQYF.

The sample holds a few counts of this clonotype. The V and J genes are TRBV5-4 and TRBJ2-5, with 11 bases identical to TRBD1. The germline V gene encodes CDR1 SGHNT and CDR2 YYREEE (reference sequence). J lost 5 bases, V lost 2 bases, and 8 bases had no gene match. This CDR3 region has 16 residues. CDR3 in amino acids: CASSFQDRGLGETQYF. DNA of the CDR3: TGTGCCAGCAGCTTTCAGGACAGGGGGCTAGGCGAGACCCAGTACTTC.

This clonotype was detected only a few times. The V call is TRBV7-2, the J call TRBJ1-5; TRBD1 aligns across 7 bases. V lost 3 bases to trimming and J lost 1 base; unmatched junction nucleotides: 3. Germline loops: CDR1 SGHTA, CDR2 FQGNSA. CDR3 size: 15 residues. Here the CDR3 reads CASSFGQASNQPQHF. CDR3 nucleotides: TGTGCCAGCAGCTTCGGACAGGCGAGCAATCAGCCCCAGCATTTT.

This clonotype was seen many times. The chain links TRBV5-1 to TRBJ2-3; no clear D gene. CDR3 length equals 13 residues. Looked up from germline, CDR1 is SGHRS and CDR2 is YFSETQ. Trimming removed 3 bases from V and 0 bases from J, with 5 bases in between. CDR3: CASSSYSTDTQYF. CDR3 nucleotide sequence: TGCGCCAGCAGCTCTTACAGCACAGATACGCAGTATTTT.

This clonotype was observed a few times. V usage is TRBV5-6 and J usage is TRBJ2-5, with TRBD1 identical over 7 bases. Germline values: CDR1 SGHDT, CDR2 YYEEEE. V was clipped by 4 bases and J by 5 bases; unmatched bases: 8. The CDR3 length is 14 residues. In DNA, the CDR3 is TGTGCCAGCAGCGGGACAGCCATGGGGGAGACCCAGTACTTC. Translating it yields CASSGTAMGETQYF.

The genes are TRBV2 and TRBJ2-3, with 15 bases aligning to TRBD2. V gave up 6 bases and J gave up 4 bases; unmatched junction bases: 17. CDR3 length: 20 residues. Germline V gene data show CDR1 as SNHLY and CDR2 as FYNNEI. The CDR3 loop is CASSPGTSGGPTPSADTQYF. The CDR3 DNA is TGTGCCAGCAGCCCCGGGACTAGCGGGGGGCCGACCCCCTCAGCAGATACGCAGTATTTT.

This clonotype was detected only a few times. The CDR3 DNA reads as TGTGCCAGCAGCTTAATTGGCGGGGAGCTGTTTTTT. Encoded protein: CASSLIGGELFF. The gene calls are TRBV7-2 and TRBJ2-2, with D unresolved. Germline V CDR1 and CDR2: SGHTA, FQGNSA. The CDR3 has 12 amino acids. Between the trimmed V and J ends, which lost 2 bases and 7 bases, there was a span of 5 bases.

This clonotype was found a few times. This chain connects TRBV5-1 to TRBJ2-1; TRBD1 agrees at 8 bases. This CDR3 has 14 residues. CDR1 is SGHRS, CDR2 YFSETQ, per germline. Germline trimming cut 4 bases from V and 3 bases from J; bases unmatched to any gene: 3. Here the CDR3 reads CASSDTGGYNEQFF. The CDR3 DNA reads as TGCGCCAGCAGCGATACAGGGGGCTACAATGAGCAGTTCTTC.

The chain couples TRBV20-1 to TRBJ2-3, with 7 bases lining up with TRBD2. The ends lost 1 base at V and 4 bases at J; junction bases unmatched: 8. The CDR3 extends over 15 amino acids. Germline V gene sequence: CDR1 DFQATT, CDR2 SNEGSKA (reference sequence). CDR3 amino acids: CSARVPSGVADTQYF. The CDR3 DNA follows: TGCAGTGCTAGAGTCCCGAGCGGGGTGGCAGATACGCAGTATTTT.

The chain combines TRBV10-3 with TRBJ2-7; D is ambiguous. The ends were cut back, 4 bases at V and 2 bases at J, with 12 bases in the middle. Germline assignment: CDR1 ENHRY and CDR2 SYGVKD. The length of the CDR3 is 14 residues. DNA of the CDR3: TGTGCCATCAGTGCCCCGGACGGAACCTACGAGCAGTACTTC. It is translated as CAISAPDGTYEQYF.

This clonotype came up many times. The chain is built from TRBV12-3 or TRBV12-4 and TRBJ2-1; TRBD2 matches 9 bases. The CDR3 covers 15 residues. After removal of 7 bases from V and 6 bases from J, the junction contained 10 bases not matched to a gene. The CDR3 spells CASTPRRGGTNEQFF. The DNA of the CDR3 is TGTGCCAGCACCCCCCGGCGGGGGGGGACCAATGAGCAGTTCTTC.